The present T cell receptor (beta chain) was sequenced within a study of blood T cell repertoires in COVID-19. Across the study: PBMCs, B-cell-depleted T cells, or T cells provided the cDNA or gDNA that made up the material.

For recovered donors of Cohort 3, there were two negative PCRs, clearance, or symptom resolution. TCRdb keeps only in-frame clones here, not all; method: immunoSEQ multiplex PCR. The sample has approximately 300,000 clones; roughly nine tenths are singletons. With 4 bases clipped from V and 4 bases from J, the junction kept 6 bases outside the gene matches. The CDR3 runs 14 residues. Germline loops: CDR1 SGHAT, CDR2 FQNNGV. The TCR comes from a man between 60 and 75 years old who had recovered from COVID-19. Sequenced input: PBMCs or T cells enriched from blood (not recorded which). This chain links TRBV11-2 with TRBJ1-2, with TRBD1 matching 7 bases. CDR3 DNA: TGTGCCAGCAGCTCAGGACAGGCTCCCTATGGCTACACCTTC. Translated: CASSSGQAPYGYTF.